The 26 T cell receptor beta chains in this list originate from one sample, sequenced in a study of blood T cells in healthy people across ages. A second about 7 to 11 cycle PCR used barcoded and J-beta primers. Via MiXCR, TCRdb re-called the 5' RACE reads, giving one row per CDR3 protein. The data contain approximately 800,000 distinct CDR3 sequences, around 36% of them singletons. Sequencing input: blood. These TCRs come from a young man in good health.

This CDR3 reads CASSPLPGDLGYTF. The CDR3 nucleotides are TGCGCCAGCAGCCCACTTCCAGGGGATCTTGGTTACACCTTC. V and J are TRBV5-1 and TRBJ1-2; D perhaps matches TRBD1 (6 bases). Germline loops: CDR1 SGHRS, CDR2 YFSETQ. The CDR3 is 14 residues long. Trimming removed 4 bases at V and 11 bases at J, with 21 bases between.

This clonotype was counted at least ten times. This sequence joins TRBV4-2 and TRBJ2-5; D is unresolved. CDR3 size: 12 residues. Trimming took 0 bases from V and 6 from J, leaving 5 bases between them. Looked up from germline, CDR1 is LGHNA and CDR2 is YNFKEQ. The CDR3 DNA reads TGTGCCAGCAGCCAAGATAGACAGACCCAGTACTTC. This translates into CASSQDRQTQYF.

With regard to this clonotype: One base away lies a much larger clone, so this may be a sequencing read error. The rearrangement links TRBV11-2 to TRBJ2-7; D may match TRBD1 or TRBD2 (5 bases each). This CDR3 region has 15 residues. Germline CDR1 reads SGHAT; CDR2 reads FQNNGV. The CDR3 is CASSVPGAGRYGQYF. Here the CDR3 DNA reads TGTGCCAGCAGCGTTCCCGGGGCGGGCAGGTACGGGCAGTACTTC.

The chain carries TRBV12-3 or TRBV12-4 and TRBJ2-3; D not resolved. The V and J ends lost 6 bases and 6 bases respectively, with 7 bases between them. This CDR3 spans 11 amino acids. CDR3 DNA sequence: TGTGCCAGCAGCAGCTACGATACGCAGTATTTT. Protein sequence: CASSSYDTQYF.

The CDR3 DNA reads as TGCAGTGCCAGTCCCGGACAGGACGTAGAGACCCAGTACTTC. It translates to CSASPGQDVETQYF. V gene TRBV20-1 combines with J gene TRBJ2-5; 7 nucleotides match TRBD1. The J segment lost 4 bases and the V segment lost 6 bases, leaving 11 bases of the junction unmatched. This CDR3 is 14 amino acids long. Germline CDR1 is DFQATT and CDR2 is SNEGSKA (reference sequence).

This clonotype came up a few times. The chain uses TRBV5-1 and TRBJ2-3; perhaps TRBD2 as D (5 bases). Germline V gives CDR1 SGHRS, CDR2 YFSETQ. Trimming stripped 4 bases from V and 8 bases from J, with 17 bases between. The CDR3 has 14 residues. CDR3 region: CASSRDPDRGTQYF. The DNA of the CDR3 is TGCGCCAGCAGCCGCGACCCGGATCGGGGTACGCAGTATTTT.

This clonotype has more than one count but fewer than ten. The rearrangement joins TRBV11-2 to TRBJ1-2; D is unresolved. This CDR3 is 13 amino acids long. Germline loops: CDR1 SGHAT, CDR2 FQNNGV. Trimming stripped 4 bases from V and 1 base from J, with 7 bases between. This chain's CDR3 is CASSSNLNYGYTF. As DNA, the CDR3 is TGTGCCAGCAGCTCCAATCTTAACTATGGCTACACCTTC.

This sequence joins TRBV5-1 and TRBJ1-5, with 8 nucleotides matching TRBD1. The CDR3 extends over 14 amino acids. J gave up 6 bases and V 3 bases, and 5 bases lay outside the gene matches. Looked up from germline, CDR1 is SGHRS and CDR2 is YFSETQ. Here the CDR3 DNA reads TGCGCCAGCAGCTCAGGGGGCGCGGGTCAGCCCCAGCATTTT. It encodes CASSSGGAGQPQHF. The entire variable domain, with the rest obtained from reference TRBV5-1 and TRBJ1-5, is as follows: KAGVTQTPRYLIKTRGQQVTLSCSPISGHRSVSWYQQTPGQGLQFLFEYFSETQRNKGNFPGRFSGRQFSNSRSEMNVSTLELGDSALYLCASSSGGAGQPQHFGDGTRLSIL.

The CDR3, as DNA: TGTGCCAGCAGTTTAGGTCCCGGGACAGGGGCCTACACCTTC. As protein: CASSLGPGTGAYTF. The chain has TRBV12-3 or TRBV12-4 and TRBJ1-2, with 10 nucleotides matching TRBD1. The CDR3 is made up of 14 amino acids. The junction had 6 bases not matched to a gene; V was cut back by 1 base and J by 10 bases.

The gene calls are TRBV2 and TRBJ2-7; TRBD1 aligns across 7 bases. This CDR3 is 13 amino acids long. Losses at the gene ends were 6 bases for V and 5 bases for J; bases not matched to a gene: 7. Germline lookup yields CDR1 SNHLY and CDR2 FYNNEI. CDR3 protein: CASRENRGHEQYF. In DNA form, the CDR3 reads TGTGCCAGCAGAGAAAACAGGGGTCACGAGCAGTACTTC.

The chain couples TRBV20-1 to TRBJ2-1; either TRBD1 or TRBD2 may fit D (6 bases each). The CDR3 totals 14 residues. V lost 5 bases to trimming and J lost 6 bases, with 17 bases between them. Per germline, CDR1 DFQATT and CDR2 SNEGSKA (reference sequence). In DNA form, the CDR3 reads TGCAGTGCTCGGGACACCACGGGAGCCAATGAGCAGTTCTTC. Amino acids: CSARDTTGANEQFF.

The V call is TRBV14, the J call TRBJ1-1; no clear D. The length of the CDR3 is 13 residues. Germline CDR1 reads SGHDN; CDR2 reads FVKESK. The germline V and J ends were trimmed by 3 bases and 6 bases, with 11 bases remaining between them. The CDR3: CASSQAGSAEAFF. CDR3 nucleotide sequence: TGTGCCAGCAGCCAGGCGGGGAGCGCTGAAGCTTTCTTT.

This clonotype was recorded at least ten times. CDR3 in amino acids: CASSGGRQVSGYTF. In nucleotides, the CDR3 is TGTGCCAGCAGTGGAGGACGGCAGGTATCCGGCTACACCTTC. The J gene is TRBJ1-2, the V gene TRBV25-1; D is unresolved. Germline V gene sequence: CDR1 MGHDK, CDR2 SYGVNS. This CDR3 comprises 14 residues. Trimming pared 4 bases from V and 8 bases from J, leaving 17 bases between.

This clonotype was seen more than once but under ten times. The CDR3 DNA reads TGTGCCAGCAGTTTGAGTTCGACCGATGGCTACACCTTC. It is translated as CASSLSSTDGYTF. The rearrangement uses TRBV12-3 or TRBV12-4 and TRBJ1-2, with no clear D. The CDR3 is made up of 13 amino acids. V gave up 3 bases and J gave up 6 bases, with 11 bases separating them.

About this clonotype: This clone may be a read error of a much larger clone one base away. The chain joins TRBV20-1 to TRBJ2-1; 8 bases map to TRBD2. The germline CDR1 and CDR2 sequences are DFQATT and SNEGSKA (reference sequence). CDR3 length: 15 amino acids. V was pared by 5 bases and J by 8 bases, with 14 bases of the junction left unmatched. CDR3 loop: CSAVRGAGAMDEQFF. Here the CDR3 DNA reads TGCAGTGCTGTCCGTGGAGCGGGGGCTATGGATGAGCAGTTCTTC.

Concerning this clonotype itself: With a much larger clone just one base away, this may be a read error. The rearrangement links TRBV12-3 or TRBV12-4 to TRBJ2-7, with D hard to call. The CDR3 runs 14 residues. V dropped 7 bases and J dropped 10 bases, with 23 bases sitting between them. CDR3: CASIFTGPREAQYF. As DNA, the CDR3 is TGTGCCAGCATTTTTACCGGTCCCAGAGAGGCCCAGTACTTC.

This sequence joins TRBV4-1 and TRBJ2-7; 9 bases are shared with TRBD2. The CDR3 is 15 residues long. J was trimmed by 4 bases and V by 1 base; bases with no gene match: 5. Germline loops: CDR1 MGHRA, CDR2 YSYEKL. The chain's CDR3 is CASSQVVSGSYEQYF. Written as DNA, the CDR3 is TGCGCCAGCAGCCAAGTGGTTAGCGGGAGTTACGAGCAGTACTTC.

This clonotype came up a few times. The chain is built from TRBV20-1 and TRBJ1-5; tentatively, D is TRBD1 (6 bases). The CDR3 runs to 15 residues. Germline V CDR1 and CDR2: DFQATT, SNEGSKA (reference sequence). V was cut by 6 bases and J by 4 bases, with 19 bases left in between. CDR3 bases: TGCAGTGCGAACGAGGACAGACGCTTTAATCAGCCCCAGCATTTT. Its translation is CSANEDRRFNQPQHF.

This clonotype was observed a few times. This chain links TRBV20-1 with TRBJ2-1; a weak D match, TRBD2 (5 bases). Germline V gene sequence: CDR1 DFQATT, CDR2 SNEGSKA (reference sequence). V shed 5 bases and J shed 6 bases, with 14 bases lying between them. CDR3 length: 13 amino acids. The CDR3, as DNA: TGCAGTGCTGGGCCCCGGGAATTCAATGAGCAGTTCTTC. Its translation is CSAGPREFNEQFF.

This clonotype was picked up many times. The J gene is TRBJ2-7, the V gene TRBV7-9; D call uncertain. Trimming stripped 3 bases from V and 5 bases from J, with 8 bases between. CDR1 and CDR2 (germline): SEHNR, FQNEAQ (reference sequence). The CDR3 extends over 12 amino acids. CDR3 coding DNA: TGTGCCAGCAGCTTGGCCTCAGACGAGCAGTACTTC. Translating it yields CASSLASDEQYF.

This clonotype was counted a few times. The gene calls are TRBV2 and TRBJ1-5; D perhaps matches TRBD1 (6 bases). The CDR3 is 14 residues long. Trimming removed 2 bases at V and 7 bases at J, with 12 bases between. The germline V gene encodes CDR1 SNHLY and CDR2 FYNNEI. The CDR3 loop reads CASSETGLGQPQHF. In DNA form, the CDR3 reads TGTGCCAGCAGTGAAACAGGGTTGGGACAGCCCCAGCATTTT.

The chain couples TRBV11-2 to TRBJ2-3; D is ambiguous. There are 12 residues in the CDR3. From germline, CDR1 is SGHAT and CDR2 FQNNGV. Trimming took 3 bases from V and 5 from J, leaving 6 bases between them. This CDR3 is CASSFSQDTQYF. The CDR3 nucleotides are TGTGCCAGCAGCTTCTCCCAAGATACGCAGTATTTT.

A note on this clonotype: Being one base from a much bigger clone, this may be a read error. The chain recombines TRBV10-3 with TRBJ2-1; D is perhaps TRBD1 (6 bases). Looked up from germline, CDR1 is ENHRY and CDR2 is SYGVKD. The CDR3 is 14 residues long. Trimming took off 2 bases at V and 10 bases at J, with 15 bases between the two ends. The CDR3 loop is CAISEEQGTEEQFF. The CDR3 DNA follows: TGTGCCATCAGTGAGGAACAGGGTACCGAGGAGCAGTTCTTC.

This clonotype has a handful of counts. The chain links TRBV14 to TRBJ2-3; D possibly uses TRBD1 or TRBD2 (6 bases each). V was clipped by 0 bases and J by 8 bases, with 12 bases between them. CDR3 size: 14 residues. Per germline, CDR1 SGHDN and CDR2 FVKESK. The CDR3 loop reads CASSQDRSGATQYF. In DNA form, the CDR3 reads TGTGCCAGCAGCCAAGATAGGTCGGGGGCTACGCAGTATTTT. The full variable domain, in which reference TRBV14 and TRBJ2-3 provide the parts outside the CDR3, is EAGVTQFPSHSVIEKGQTVTLRCDPISGHDNLYWYRRVMGKEIKFLLHFVKESKQDESGMPNNRFLAERTGGTYSTLKVQPAELEDSGVYFCASSQDRSGATQYFGPGTRLTVL.

The chain couples TRBV12-3 or TRBV12-4 to TRBJ2-7; D is unresolved. Trimming pared 3 bases from V and 4 bases from J, leaving 10 bases between. This CDR3 contains 13 residues. CDR3: CASSFLESYEQYF. As DNA, the CDR3 is TGTGCCAGCAGTTTCTTGGAGAGTTACGAGCAGTACTTC.

The table lists this clonotype with a few counts. The rearrangement joins TRBV11-2 to TRBJ1-2; D is possibly TRBD1 (5 bases). Per the germline V gene, CDR1 is SGHAT and CDR2 is FQNNGV. V was clipped by 2 bases and J by 6 bases, with 10 bases between them. CDR3 length equals 13 residues. CDR3 protein: CASSLRDSNGYTF. DNA for the CDR3: TGTGCCAGCAGCTTAAGGGACTCCAATGGCTACACCTTC.